This TCR beta chain came from a study of cytomegalovirus exposure and HLA in healthy donors. In the study overall: An analysis done earlier identified about 120 million unique TCR beta sequences from approximately 180 million T cells.

General study findings and limits: Per a prior analysis, the majority of TCR beta V segments were productive roughly 87% or roughly 30% of the time. Researchers reported that a few CMV-associated chains were confirmed in vitro as CMV antigen-specific.

To note about this clone: The antigen is not known.

The PCR employed 60 Vbeta primers together with 13 Jbeta primers. The table came from immunoSEQ multiplex PCR; TCRdb's copy has only in-frame clones and leaves some out. The table includes about 120,000 clones, approximately 80% detected once. This CDR3 contains 14 residues. In germline, CDR1 is GTSNPN, CDR2 SVGIG (reference sequence). Trimming removed 2 bases at V and 2 bases at J, with 10 bases between. The sequence derives from a man aged 18-30 years in good health and CMV-seropositive. The specimen was PBMCs. This chain joins TRBV30 and TRBJ1-3, with D possibly matching TRBD1 (5 bases). The CDR3 is CAWSLGAAGNTIYF. CDR3 nucleotide sequence: TGTGCCTGGAGTTTAGGGGCGGCTGGAAACACCATATATTTT.